The clone carrying this TCR beta chain was found many times. What it recognizes is unknown. This sample stems from a study of breast tumors, draining lymph nodes, adjacent tissues. Via MiXCR, TCRdb re-called the multiplex PCR reads, giving one row per CDR3 protein. Of over 150,000 distinct CDR3 sequences in the sample, roughly 31% were seen once. Axillary draining lymph nodes of breast cancer patients supplied the node samples. Germline-derived CDR1 and CDR2 are LGHNA and YNFKEQ. The CDR3 contains 15 residues. V shed 3 bases and J 4 bases; nucleotides not matched to a gene: 8. Whole-study results and caveats: Most tumor T cells seemingly derive from lymph node, then expand in tumor.

Sequencing input: axillary lymph node tissue. The receptor was isolated from a female donor with breast cancer. Some clones in this sample may be carry-over from other donors' samples. The V call is TRBV4-2, the J call TRBJ1-2; TRBD1 matches at 7 bases. CDR3 DNA sequence: TGTGCCAGCAGCCACGCAAGACAGGGCACCTATGGCTACACCTTC. Translating gives CASSHARQGTYGYTF.